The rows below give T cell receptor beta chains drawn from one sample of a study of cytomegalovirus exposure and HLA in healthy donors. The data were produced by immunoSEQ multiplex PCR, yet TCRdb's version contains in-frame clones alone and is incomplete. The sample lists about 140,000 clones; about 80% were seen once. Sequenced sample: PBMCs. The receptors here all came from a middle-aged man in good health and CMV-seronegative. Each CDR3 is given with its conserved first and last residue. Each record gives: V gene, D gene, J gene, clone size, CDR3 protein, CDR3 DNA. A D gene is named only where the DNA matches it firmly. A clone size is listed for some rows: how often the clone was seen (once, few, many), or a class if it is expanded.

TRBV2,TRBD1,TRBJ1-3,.,CASSERQGAGNTIYF,TGTGCCAGCAGTGAGAGGCAGGGGGCTGGAAACACCATATATTTT
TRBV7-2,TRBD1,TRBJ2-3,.,CASSAGQGRLDTQYF,TGTGCCAGCAGCGCCGGACAGGGAAGATTAGATACGCAGTATTTT
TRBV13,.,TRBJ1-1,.,CASSLLGPLTGSEAFF,TGTGCCAGCAGCTTATTGGGGCCCCTGACAGGTTCTGAAGCTTTCTTT
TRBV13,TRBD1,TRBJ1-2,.,CASSFRDRLNYGYTF,TGTGCCAGCAGCTTCCGGGACAGGCTTAACTATGGCTACACCTTC
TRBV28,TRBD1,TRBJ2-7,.,CASRPQGQGYEQYF,TGTGCCAGCAGGCCCCAGGGACAGGGCTACGAGCAGTACTTC
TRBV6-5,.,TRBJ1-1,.,CASSFRGLTTEAFF,TGTGCCAGCAGTTTTCGCGGGTTAACGACTGAAGCTTTCTTT
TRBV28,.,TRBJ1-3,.,CAGQRESGNTIYF,TGTGCCGGACAGAGGGAGTCTGGAAACACCATATATTTT
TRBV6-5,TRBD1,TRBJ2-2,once,CASSYHPGGYTGELFF,TGTGCCAGCAGTTACCATCCAGGGGGTTACACCGGGGAGCTGTTTTTT
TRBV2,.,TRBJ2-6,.,CASTSVSGANVLTF,TGTGCCAGCACCTCTGTCTCTGGGGCCAACGTCCTGACTTTC
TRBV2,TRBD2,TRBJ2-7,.,CASSEPGLADSYEQYF,TGTGCCAGCAGTGAGCCCGGACTAGCGGACTCCTACGAGCAGTACTTC
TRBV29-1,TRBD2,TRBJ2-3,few,CSVGGTSGVRDTQYF,TGCAGCGTGGGAGGGACTAGCGGGGTCCGAGATACGCAGTATTTT
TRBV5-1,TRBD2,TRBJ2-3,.,CASSLGSGGATDTQYF,TGCGCCAGCAGCTTGGGTAGCGGGGGGGCCACAGATACGCAGTATTTT
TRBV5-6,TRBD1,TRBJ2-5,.,CASSGALRTGGRGETQYF,TGTGCCAGCAGCGGCGCCCTCCGGACAGGGGGAAGGGGAGAGACCCAGTACTTC
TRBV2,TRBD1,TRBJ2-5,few,CASSEALGTGEETQYF,TGTGCCAGCAGTGAAGCTCTCGGGACAGGGGAAGAGACCCAGTACTTC
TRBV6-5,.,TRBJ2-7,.,CASSYSGYSYEQYF,TGTGCCAGCAGTTACTCGGGCTACTCCTACGAGCAGTACTTC
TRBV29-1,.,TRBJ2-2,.,CSVSRRDTGELFF,TGCAGCGTTTCACGGAGGGACACCGGGGAGCTGTTTTTT
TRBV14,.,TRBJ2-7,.,CASSQDQGGRAGEQYF,TGTGCCAGCAGCCAAGATCAAGGGGGACGGGCCGGCGAGCAGTACTTC
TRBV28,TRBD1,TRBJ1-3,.,CASSTSGTDGSGNTIYF,TGTGCCAGCAGTACGTCCGGGACAGACGGCTCTGGAAACACCATATATTTT
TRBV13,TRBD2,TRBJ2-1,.,CASSPTSGNEQFF,TGTGCCAGCAGCCCCACTAGCGGCAATGAGCAGTTCTTC